The 10 T cell receptor beta chains below come from one sample, sequenced in a study of blood T cell repertoires in COVID-19. Assay: immunoSEQ multiplex PCR; the TCRdb copy retains only in-frame clones and omits some. The table records roughly 200,000 clones, 78% of them present only once. Material for sequencing was peripheral blood. The receptors come from a woman aged 80 or over with active or convalescent COVID-19.

The rearrangement uses TRBV19 and TRBJ1-2, with a possible D match to TRBD1 (5 bases). Trimming shortened V by 1 base and J by 2 bases, and 14 bases separated the two germline ends. The CDR3 runs 16 residues. Germline CDR1 LNHDA, CDR2 SQIVND (reference sequence). CDR3 DNA sequence: TGTGCCAGTAGTATAGGGGCTGACAGAAGAAACTATGGCTACACCTTC. It translates to CASSIGADRRNYGYTF.

The chain employs TRBV28 and TRBJ1-1; D ambiguous. CDR3 size: 14 residues. Germline lookup yields CDR1 MDHEN and CDR2 SYDVKM. Trimming took 1 base from V and 4 from J, leaving 10 bases between them. CDR3 sequence: CASSLSRVFTEAFF. CDR3 nucleotide sequence: TGTGCCAGCAGTTTATCGAGGGTTTTCACTGAAGCTTTCTTT.

This chain uses TRBV6-5 with TRBJ1-5, with D possibly TRBD1 on 5 matching bases. Per the germline V gene, CDR1 is MNHEY and CDR2 is SVGAGI. This CDR3 is built from 12 residues. The germline V and J ends were trimmed by 6 bases and 6 bases, with 9 bases remaining between them. CDR3 residues: CASSITGQPQHF. The CDR3 region has the DNA TGTGCCAGCAGCATCACAGGTCAGCCCCAGCATTTT.

This chain links TRBV6-5 with TRBJ1-6, with a weak D call TRBD1 (5 bases). Germline V lookup: CDR1 MNHEY, CDR2 SVGAGI. V gave up 6 bases and J gave up 0 bases, with 9 bases separating them. This CDR3 has 15 residues. CDR3 DNA sequence: TGTGCCAGCAGGTCCGACAGCTCCTATAATTCACCCCTCCACTTT. The encoded protein is CASRSDSSYNSPLHF.

The chain carries TRBV4-1 and TRBJ1-6; tentative D call: TRBD1 (5 bases). CDR1 MGHRA and CDR2 YSYEKL come from the germline V gene. The V end was cut by 4 bases, the J end by 6 bases, with 25 bases between. This CDR3 comprises 19 residues. The CDR3 is CASSLLGRGRQTINSPLHF. In DNA form, the CDR3 reads TGCGCCAGCAGCCTCCTAGGAAGGGGCAGGCAGACCATTAATTCACCCCTCCACTTT.

CDR3 region: CASGGTGAYEQYF. CDR3 sequence (DNA): TGTGCCAGCGGCGGGACTGGGGCCTACGAGCAGTACTTC. The chain carries TRBV5-6 and TRBJ2-7, with a tentative D call TRBD2 (6 bases). Germline CDR1 SGHDT, CDR2 YYEEEE. This CDR3 has 13 residues. The ends were cut back, 7 bases at V and 2 bases at J, with 13 bases in the middle.

The V and J genes are TRBV7-2 and TRBJ1-6; no reliable D call. V dropped 1 base and J dropped 6 bases, with 13 bases sitting between them. The CDR3 has 16 amino acids. CDR1 is SGHTA, CDR2 FQGNSA, per germline. The CDR3 nucleotides are TGTGCCAGCAGCTTAGGAACCCTACGGGGTAATTCACCCCTCCACTTT. Amino acid sequence: CASSLGTLRGNSPLHF.

The chain employs TRBV11-2 and TRBJ1-1, with TRBD1 identical over 8 bases. This CDR3 contains 15 residues. The V gene end was trimmed by 3 bases and the J gene end by 7 bases; junction bases not matched to a gene: 10. Germline V lookup: CDR1 SGHAT, CDR2 FQNNGV. CDR3 protein: CASSLISGGKGEAFF. In nucleotides, the CDR3 is TGTGCCAGCAGCTTGATTTCAGGGGGCAAGGGTGAAGCTTTCTTT.

This chain joins TRBV5-1 and TRBJ1-2; 9 nucleotides align to TRBD1. The CDR3 length is 15 residues. Germline V lookup: CDR1 SGHRS, CDR2 YFSETQ. J was trimmed by 4 bases and V by 4 bases; bases with no gene match: 8. The CDR3 bases are TGCGCCAGCAGCGCCATAGGACAGGGGACCTATGGCTACACCTTC. Its protein product is CASSAIGQGTYGYTF.

This chain uses TRBV5-6 with TRBJ2-3; possible D gene TRBD1, 6 bases. The CDR3 is made up of 16 amino acids. The V and J ends lost 4 bases and 6 bases respectively, with 21 bases between them. Germline-derived CDR1 and CDR2 are SGHDT and YYEEEE. CDR3 residues: CASSQILQGPVDTQYF. DNA of the CDR3: TGTGCCAGCAGCCAAATATTGCAGGGGCCGGTTGATACGCAGTATTTT.